The text below deals with one TCR beta chain. Its cognate antigen is unknown. A J-beta primer mix and a sample-barcoded 5' primer were used in a second PCR of roughly 6 to 12 cycles. A template-switch adaptor with 12 random nucleotides tagged each cDNA molecule. TCRdb passed the 5' RACE reads through MiXCR, listing each CDR3 protein once. The table has roughly 800,000 distinct CDR3 sequences, 55% to 70% seen once. Germline loops: CDR1 MNHNY, CDR2 SVGAGI (reference sequence). This CDR3 has 15 residues. Deletions cut 2 bases from V and 11 bases from J, with 21 bases between. These data belong to a study of blood T cells in healthy people across ages. Findings and caveats of the study: Age brought a roughly linear fall in TCR beta diversity measured per million T cells.

Sequencing used blood. This TCR derives from a man aged 30 to 39 in good health. The J gene is TRBJ2-5, the V gene TRBV6-6, with D maybe TRBD1 (5 bases). CDR3: CASSYTNRNSYKQYF. In nucleotides, the CDR3 is TGTGCCAGCAGTTACACAAACAGGAATTCCTACAAGCAGTACTTC.